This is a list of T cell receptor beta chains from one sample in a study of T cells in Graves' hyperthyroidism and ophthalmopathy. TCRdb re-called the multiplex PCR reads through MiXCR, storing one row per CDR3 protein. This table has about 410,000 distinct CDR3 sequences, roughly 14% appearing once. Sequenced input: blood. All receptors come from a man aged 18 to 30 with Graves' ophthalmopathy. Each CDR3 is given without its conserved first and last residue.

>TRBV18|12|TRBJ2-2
ASSPGPLTGELF
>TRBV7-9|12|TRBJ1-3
ASSLGSGANTIY
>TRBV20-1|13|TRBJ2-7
SARDEGQGAWEQY
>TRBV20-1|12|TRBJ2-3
SASTSGIQDTQY
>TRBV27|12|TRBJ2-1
ASSRDSTYNEQF
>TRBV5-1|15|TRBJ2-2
ASSLGVSSANTGELF
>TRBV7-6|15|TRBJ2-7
ASTPTGTSGRDDEQY
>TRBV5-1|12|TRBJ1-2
ASSLGTGGYGYT
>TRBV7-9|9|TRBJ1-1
ASSFGGKAF
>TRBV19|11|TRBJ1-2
ASSTGTLHGYT
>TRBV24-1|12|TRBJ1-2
ATSETGTGYGYT
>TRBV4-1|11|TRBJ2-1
ASSHDRGNEQF
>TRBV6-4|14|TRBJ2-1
ASSDGGVSSYNEQF
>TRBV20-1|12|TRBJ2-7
SARRQGSSYEQY
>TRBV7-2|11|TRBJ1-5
ASSLGVGQPQH
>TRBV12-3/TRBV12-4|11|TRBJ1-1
ASSLALGVGAF
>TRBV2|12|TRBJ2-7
ASNIGTSNYEQY
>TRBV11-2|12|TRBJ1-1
ASSSTDLNTEAF
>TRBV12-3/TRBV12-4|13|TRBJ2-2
ASCRDTPSTGELF
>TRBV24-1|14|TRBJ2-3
ATSGWGDRATDTQY
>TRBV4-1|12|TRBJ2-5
ASSPGLYQETQY
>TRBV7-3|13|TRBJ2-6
ASSFMTSGANVLT
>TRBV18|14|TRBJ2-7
ASSPPLGSEPYEQY
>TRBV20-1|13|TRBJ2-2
SARDWTEGGGELF
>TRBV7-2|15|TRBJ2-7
ASSLAWEREGGGEQY
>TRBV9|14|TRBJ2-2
ASSVAWTADTGELF
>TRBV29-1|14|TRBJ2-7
SVWAPQVGESYEQY
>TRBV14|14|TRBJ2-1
ASSQDSGSPYNEQF
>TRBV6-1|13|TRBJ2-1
ASSRLSGGANEQF
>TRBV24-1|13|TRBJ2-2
ATTGTGVGTGELF
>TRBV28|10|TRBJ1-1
ASSFSPSRSF
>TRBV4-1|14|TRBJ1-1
ASSLEAGRGPTEAF
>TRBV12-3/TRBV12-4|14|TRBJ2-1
ASSPLTGGSYNEQF
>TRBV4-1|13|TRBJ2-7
ASSERGRGPYEQY
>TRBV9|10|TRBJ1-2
ASSVVGGGYT
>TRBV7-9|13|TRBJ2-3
ASSLRGGFTGTQY
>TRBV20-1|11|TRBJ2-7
SARDLREYEQY
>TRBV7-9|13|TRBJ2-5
ASSPLGLGAATQY
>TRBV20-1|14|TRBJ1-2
SARDPTGGWLYGYT
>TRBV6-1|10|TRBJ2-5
ASSETSASPY
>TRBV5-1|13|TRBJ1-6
ASSLRDRNNSPLH
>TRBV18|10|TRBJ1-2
ASSIPAGGYT
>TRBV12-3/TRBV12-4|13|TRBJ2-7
ASSLVQGYSYEQY
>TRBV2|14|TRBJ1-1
ASSPPPGQWGDEAF
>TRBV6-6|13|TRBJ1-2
ASSYSGKKGYGYT
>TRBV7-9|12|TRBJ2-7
ASRTGGESYEQY
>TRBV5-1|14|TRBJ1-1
ASSLVGGGENTEAF
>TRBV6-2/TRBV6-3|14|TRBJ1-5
ASNPGLTNSNQPQH
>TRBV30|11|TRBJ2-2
AWRAVHTGELF
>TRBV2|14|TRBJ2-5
ASSEDLIESQETQY
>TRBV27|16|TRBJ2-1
ASSLFPPPTRGGDEQF
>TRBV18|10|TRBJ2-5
ASSRQEETQY
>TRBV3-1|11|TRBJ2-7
ASSRDQWNEQY
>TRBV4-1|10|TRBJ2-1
ASSQDSNEQF